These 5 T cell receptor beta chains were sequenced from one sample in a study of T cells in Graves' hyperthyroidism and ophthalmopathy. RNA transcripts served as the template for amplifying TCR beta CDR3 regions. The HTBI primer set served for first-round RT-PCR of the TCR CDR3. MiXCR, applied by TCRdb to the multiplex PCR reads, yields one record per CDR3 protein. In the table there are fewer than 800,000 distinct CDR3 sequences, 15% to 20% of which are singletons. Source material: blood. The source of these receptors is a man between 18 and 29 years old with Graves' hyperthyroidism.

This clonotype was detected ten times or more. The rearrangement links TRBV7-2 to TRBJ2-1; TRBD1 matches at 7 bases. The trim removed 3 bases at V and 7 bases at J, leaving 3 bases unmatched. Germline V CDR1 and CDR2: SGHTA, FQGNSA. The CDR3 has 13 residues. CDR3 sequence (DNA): TGTGCCAGCAGCTTCAAGACAGGGAATGAGCAGTTCTTC. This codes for CASSFKTGNEQFF.

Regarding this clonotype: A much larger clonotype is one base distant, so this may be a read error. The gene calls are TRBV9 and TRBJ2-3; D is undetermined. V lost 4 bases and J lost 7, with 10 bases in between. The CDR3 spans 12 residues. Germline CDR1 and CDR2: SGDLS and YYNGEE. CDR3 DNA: TGTGCCAGCAGCTCTCGGACCCATACGCAGTATTTT. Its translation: CASSSRTHTQYF.

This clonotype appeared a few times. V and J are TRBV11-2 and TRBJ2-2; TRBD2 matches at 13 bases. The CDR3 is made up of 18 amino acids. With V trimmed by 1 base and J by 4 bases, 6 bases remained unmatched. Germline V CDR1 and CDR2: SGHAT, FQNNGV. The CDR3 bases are TGTGCCAGCAGCTTAGGTGGACTAGCGGGAGCTATCACCGGGGAGCTGTTTTTT. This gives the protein CASSLGGLAGAITGELFF.

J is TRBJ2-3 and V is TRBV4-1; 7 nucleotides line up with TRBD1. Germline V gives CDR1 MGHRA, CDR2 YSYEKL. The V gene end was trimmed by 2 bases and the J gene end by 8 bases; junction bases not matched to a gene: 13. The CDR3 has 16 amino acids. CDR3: CASSQLTGRHRVTQYF. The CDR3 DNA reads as TGCGCCAGCAGCCAATTGACAGGGCGGCACAGAGTTACGCAGTATTTT.

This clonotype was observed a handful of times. The CDR3 DNA is TGTGCCAGCTCCCCCCCAGCGGCGATTTACGAGCAGTACTTC. Translated: CASSPPAAIYEQYF. The rearrangement uses TRBV18 and TRBJ2-7; tentatively, D is TRBD2 (5 bases). Trimming left V 6 bases short and J 4 bases short, with 16 bases between. Looked up from germline, CDR1 is KGHSH and CDR2 is LQKENI. This CDR3 is built from 14 residues.